This record looks at one T cell receptor beta chain sequence and its context. The antigen is unknown. V gave up 2 bases and J gave up 8 bases; unmatched junction bases: 1. The CDR3 covers 12 residues. The germline V gene encodes CDR1 SGHNT and CDR2 YYREEE (reference sequence). TCRdb's table, derived via immunoSEQ multiplex PCR, lists solely in-frame clones and lacks some. The top ten hold roughly 0.13% of the sample, which has 2 million to 2.5 million clones, 90% to 97% seen once. This specimen comes from a study of shared clonotypes between healthy human individuals. About the study: Each donor's CD4 naive and CD4 memory cells filled three plates apiece, CD8 naive two, and CD8 memory one. Study outcomes and limitations: Sample collection involved blood only; tissue repertoires are likely different. Clonotype sharing across donors was expected to vary with sequencing depth.

Sample: naive CD4+ T cells sorted from blood. The subset was: CD45RA+ positively selected. This chain uses TRBV5-4 with TRBJ2-4, with 7 bases lining up with TRBD2. This clonotype was obtained from a man in his late teens or twenties in good health. The CDR3 loop reads CASSFRGDIQYF. For the CDR3, the DNA is TGTGCCAGCAGCTTCCGGGGGGACATTCAGTACTTC.